Each of the 26 T cell receptor beta chains below was sequenced from the same sample in a study of shared clonotypes between healthy human individuals (dated by TCRdb to 2019 to 2021). Preparation of the library involved the immunoSEQ multiplex PCR assay. As stored in TCRdb, this immuneACCESS dataset retains in-frame rearrangements with V and J assigned. A fraction of the clones does not appear; measured against another copy, unresolved V genes explain less than half of the discrepancy, and the remainder lacks a known reason. The sample has fewer than 850,000 clones on record, about 96% of them singletons. The top ten clones comprise about 0.25% of the sample. CD8 naive samples were obtained by positive selection for CCR7 among CD45RO-negative cells, yielding a CD45RA+CCR7+ population from which TemRA cells were excluded. The material sequenced was naive CD8+ T cells sorted from blood. Explained via the paper, the cell subset or site label denotes: CD45RA+CCR7+. The receptors derive from a man aged 25-45 years in good health.

DNA of the CDR3: TGTGCCAGCAGCCCAAGGACTAGCGGGGCCCGGAACACCGGGGAGCTGTTTTTT. Its translation is CASSPRTSGARNTGELFF. J is TRBJ2-2 and V is TRBV5-4; 12 bases align to TRBD2. This CDR3 contains 18 residues. Per the germline V gene, CDR1 is SGHNT and CDR2 is YYREEE (reference sequence). The V gene end was trimmed by 4 bases and the J gene end by 1 base; junction bases not matched to a gene: 8.

V usage is TRBV7-6 and J usage is TRBJ1-1, with 7 bases identical to TRBD1. CDR3 length: 15 amino acids. Germline-derived CDR1 and CDR2 are SGHVS and FNYEAQ. V lost 5 bases, J lost 4 bases, and 10 bases stayed unmatched. CDR3 in amino acids: CASSEDPGGTTEAFF. For the CDR3, the DNA is TGTGCCAGCAGCGAAGACCCAGGGGGGACCACTGAAGCTTTCTTT.

The rearrangement joins TRBV7-9 to TRBJ2-7; a possible D gene is TRBD2 (6 bases). Germline assignment: CDR1 SEHNR and CDR2 FQNEAQ (reference sequence). With 4 bases removed from V and 2 bases from J, the gap between germline ends came to 21 bases. The CDR3 covers 17 residues. In DNA, the CDR3 is TGTGCCAGCAGCTCCGGAGGGGATCCGGTATCTACCTACGAGCAGTACTTC. Its protein is CASSSGGDPVSTYEQYF.

The chain uses TRBV7-6 and TRBJ1-5, with a weak D call TRBD1 (5 bases). CDR1 SGHVS and CDR2 FNYEAQ come from the germline V gene. The V gene lost 5 bases and the J gene lost 4 bases, with 12 bases spanning the gap. CDR3 length: 14 amino acids. CDR3: CASSPRGPNQPQHF. The CDR3 DNA sequence: TGTGCCAGCAGCCCGCGGGGACCGAATCAGCCCCAGCATTTT. Combining the CDR3 with reference TRBV7-6 and TRBJ1-5 gives the whole variable domain GAGVSQSPRYKVTKRGQDVALRCDPISGHVSLYWYRQALGQGPEFLTYFNYEAQQDKSGLPNDRFSAERPEGSISTLTIQRTEQRDSAMYRCASSPRGPNQPQHFGDGTRLSIL.

Worth noting for this clone: The sample has other DNA sequences that encode this CDR3 too. The gene calls are TRBV27 and TRBJ2-7; 7 positions agree with TRBD1. Germline assignment: CDR1 MNHEY and CDR2 SMNVEV (reference sequence). The trim removed 3 bases at V and 4 bases at J, leaving 3 bases unmatched. There are 13 residues in the CDR3. This chain's CDR3 is CASSFAGGYEQYF. The CDR3 DNA follows: TGTGCCAGCAGTTTCGCAGGGGGATACGAGCAGTACTTC.

CDR3 bases: TGTGCCAGCAGCTTGGCGGCGGCCACTGAAGCTTTCTTT. Translated: CASSLAAATEAFF. The chain couples TRBV5-4 to TRBJ1-1; D gene uncertain. In germline, CDR1 is SGHNT, CDR2 YYREEE (reference sequence). V dropped 0 bases and J dropped 4 bases, with 7 bases sitting between them. The CDR3 has 13 residues.

This clone has a single count. V gene TRBV6-6 combines with J gene TRBJ1-1, with a weak D call TRBD1 (5 bases). The V gene lost 5 bases and the J gene lost 5 bases, with 18 bases spanning the gap. The CDR3 has 15 amino acids. Germline CDR1 MNHNY, CDR2 SVGAGI (reference sequence). The CDR3, as DNA: TGTGCCAGCAGTCTAAGGGTGGACATAAAGACTGAAGCTTTCTTT. It is translated as CASSLRVDIKTEAFF.

Here the CDR3 reads CASSLQGGGLDNEQFF. The DNA of the CDR3 is TGTGCCAGCAGCTTGCAGGGGGGAGGGCTCGACAATGAGCAGTTCTTC. The chain has TRBV5-5 and TRBJ2-1; tentatively, D is TRBD1 or TRBD2 (7 bases each). The CDR3 loop spans 16 amino acids. Trimming stripped 1 base from V and 5 bases from J, with 16 bases between. CDR1 is SGHKS, CDR2 YYEKEE, per germline (reference sequence).

The rearrangement joins TRBV13 to TRBJ2-1, with D possibly matching TRBD1 (5 bases). Germline V gene data show CDR1 as PRHDT and CDR2 as FYEKMQ (reference sequence). The V and J ends lost 5 bases and 0 bases respectively, with 11 bases between them. The CDR3 covers 15 residues. The CDR3 bases are TGTGCCAGCAGCCCCCAGGGTGGCTCCTACAATGAGCAGTTCTTC. This gives the protein CASSPQGGSYNEQFF.

This chain joins TRBV10-3 and TRBJ2-1; TRBD2 matches 11 bases. CDR1 and CDR2 from the germline V gene are ENHRY and SYGVKD. CDR3 length: 16 residues. V dropped 2 bases and J dropped 7; count of bases not matched to a gene: 7. CDR3 sequence (DNA): TGTGCCATCAGTGAGCGACTAGCGGGACTTGTAAATGAGCAGTTCTTC. Translation: CAISERLAGLVNEQFF.

V is TRBV5-6 and J is TRBJ2-7; D possibly corresponds to TRBD2 (6 bases). Germline-derived CDR1 and CDR2 are SGHDT and YYEEEE. The CDR3 is 14 amino acids. Between the trimmed V and J ends, which lost 4 bases and 3 bases, there was a span of 14 bases. In DNA form, the CDR3 reads TGTGCCAGCAGCGGATTAGACGGGGGCTACGAGCAGTACTTC. Its protein product is CASSGLDGGYEQYF.

The rearrangement links TRBV7-9 to TRBJ2-7, with 10 bases that match TRBD1. This CDR3 has 12 amino acids. Looked up from germline, CDR1 is SEHNR and CDR2 is FQNEAQ (reference sequence). The ends lost 6 bases at V and 6 bases at J; junction bases unmatched: 2. This chain's CDR3 is CASSRDRGEQYF. In DNA form, the CDR3 reads TGTGCCAGCAGTCGGGACAGGGGCGAGCAGTACTTC.

Worth noting for this clone: The same CDR3 is also encoded by other DNA sequences in this sample. This chain links TRBV7-9 with TRBJ2-7, with TRBD2 matching 9 bases. V lost 1 base and J lost 2; bases outside the gene matches: 3. In germline, CDR1 is SEHNR, CDR2 FQNEAQ (reference sequence). This CDR3 contains 15 residues. CDR3 residues: CASSLVASGTYEQYF. DNA for the CDR3: TGTGCCAGCAGCTTAGTTGCTAGCGGGACCTACGAGCAGTACTTC. Looking up the rest from reference TRBV7-9 and TRBJ2-7 gives the full variable domain: DTGVSQNPRHKITKRGQNVTFRCDPISEHNRLYWYRQTLGQGPEFLTYFQNEAQLEKSRLLSDRFSAERPKGSFSTLEIQRTEQGDSAMYLCASSLVASGTYEQYFGPGTRLTVT.

In its sample, this clone was seen once. The rearrangement links TRBV5-1 to TRBJ2-2; the match to TRBD2 covers 8 bases. Per germline, CDR1 SGHRS and CDR2 YFSETQ. This CDR3 has 16 residues. The V segment lost 4 bases and the J segment 0 bases; nucleotides outside the gene matches: 5. CDR3 in amino acids: CASSRTSGTNTGELFF. The DNA of the CDR3 is TGCGCCAGCAGCCGTACTAGCGGAACGAACACCGGGGAGCTGTTTTTT.

The chain uses TRBV6-5 and TRBJ2-5; D may be TRBD1 (6 bases). CDR1 is MNHEY, CDR2 SVGAGI, per germline. The CDR3 spans 16 residues. Trimming cost V 2 bases and J 6 bases, with 19 bases left between them. The DNA of the CDR3 is TGTGCCAGCAGTTACAAAATACAGGGATCATGGAAGACCCAGTACTTC. This gives the protein CASSYKIQGSWKTQYF.

V usage is TRBV29-1 and J usage is TRBJ2-7, with D unclear. V lost 6 bases and J lost 6, with 3 bases in between. The germline gives CDR1 SQVTM, CDR2 ANQGSEA. The length of the CDR3 is 8 residues. In DNA, the CDR3 is TGCAGCGTATGCGAGCAGTACTTC. Protein: CSVCEQYF.

The chain links TRBV13 to TRBJ2-7, with 11 bases lining up with TRBD1. The CDR3 runs to 14 residues. V dropped 5 bases and J dropped 4; count of bases not matched to a gene: 4. Germline CDR1 PRHDT, CDR2 FYEKMQ (reference sequence). Here the CDR3 DNA reads TGTGCCAGCAGCACCGGGACAGGGGGGTACGAGCAGTACTTC. Its protein is CASSTGTGGYEQYF.

The gene calls are TRBV6-1 and TRBJ2-7; tentative D call: TRBD2 (6 bases). V gave up 8 bases and J gave up 0 bases, with 11 bases separating them. The CDR3 extends over 13 amino acids. From germline, CDR1 is MNHNS and CDR2 SASEGT. CDR3 DNA: TGTGCCAGCGGGCGGGACCTCTCCTACGAGCAGTACTTC. It encodes CASGRDLSYEQYF.

This rearrangement joins TRBV10-3 to TRBJ2-7; tentatively, D is TRBD1 (6 bases). V gave up 5 bases and J gave up 2 bases, with 13 bases separating them. The CDR3 consists of 14 residues. Germline-derived CDR1 and CDR2 are ENHRY and SYGVKD. The CDR3 DNA sequence: TGTGCCATCAGTCCTGATCCAGGGGCCTACGAGCAGTACTTC. It encodes CAISPDPGAYEQYF.

This chain connects TRBV6-5 to TRBJ2-7; tentatively, D is TRBD1 (6 bases). Trimming took off 4 bases at V and 4 bases at J, with 20 bases between the two ends. The CDR3 extends over 16 amino acids. CDR1 is MNHEY, CDR2 SVGAGI, per germline. Here the CDR3 reads CASSLVSGGAKYEQYF. The CDR3 DNA reads as TGTGCCAGCAGTTTGGTATCTGGGGGCGCAAAGTACGAGCAGTACTTC.

In regard to this clone: At the DNA level, this CDR3 is encoded by other sequences in the same sample as well. The chain has TRBV29-1 and TRBJ1-1; D uncertain. Germline CDR1 and CDR2: SQVTM and ANQGSEA. The CDR3 contains 12 residues. Trimming left V 7 bases short and J 1 base short, with 10 bases between. The CDR3 here is CSAEGGNTEAFF. The DNA of the CDR3 is TGCAGCGCGGAAGGAGGGAACACTGAAGCTTTCTTT.

The chain is built from TRBV6-5 and TRBJ1-3; a weak D match, TRBD1 (6 bases). Germline V gene lookup returns CDR1 MNHEY and CDR2 SVGAGI. The CDR3 length is 15 residues. The V and J ends lost 6 bases and 4 bases respectively, with 16 bases between them. In DNA form, the CDR3 reads TGTGCCAGCAGCCCAAGTGACAGGAGAGGAAACACCATATATTTT. Translation: CASSPSDRRGNTIYF.

The V call is TRBV25-1, the J call TRBJ2-1; 7 nucleotides match TRBD2. The CDR3 is 15 residues long. Germline CDR1 and CDR2: MGHDK and SYGVNS. V lost 8 bases and J lost 4; bases outside the gene matches: 11. The CDR3 loop is CASWGGMTEYNEQFF. As DNA, the CDR3 is TGTGCCAGCTGGGGGGGGATGACAGAATACAATGAGCAGTTCTTC.

This chain connects TRBV25-1 to TRBJ1-5; weak D call: TRBD1 (6 bases). Looked up from germline, CDR1 is MGHDK and CDR2 is SYGVNS. Trimming pared 7 bases from V and 2 bases from J, leaving 15 bases between. The CDR3 contains 15 residues. CDR3 DNA: TGTGCCAGCAACCAAGGGGGGTCGGGCAATCAGCCCCAGCATTTT. Protein: CASNQGGSGNQPQHF.

The chain combines TRBV19 with TRBJ2-1, with 11 bases aligning to TRBD2. Trimming cost V 5 bases and J 5 bases; bases outside gene matches: 5. This CDR3 is 15 amino acids long. The V gene's germline CDR1 is LNHDA and CDR2 SQIVND (reference sequence). This CDR3 is CASSLAGGPNNEQFF. The CDR3 DNA sequence: TGTGCCAGTAGTTTAGCGGGAGGGCCAAACAATGAGCAGTTCTTC.

The chain couples TRBV10-1 to TRBJ2-7; TRBD2 matches at 11 bases. V dropped 3 bases and J dropped 5; count of bases not matched to a gene: 3. CDR1 and CDR2 from the germline V gene are WNHNN and SYGVQD (reference sequence). This CDR3 comprises 14 residues. CDR3 bases: TGCGCCAGCAGTGACTCGGGACTAGCGGACGAGCAGTACTTC. Translated: CASSDSGLADEQYF.